This TCR beta chain derives from a study of T cell responses to AZD1222 COVID-19 vaccine. Whole-study findings and limits: Among vaccine-associated CD4 TCRs, coverage spanned spike, with dominance at 160-218 and 743-854. Reports say nearly half of spike-specific TCRs go after unmutated variant regions.

Sequencing was performed with immunoSEQ multiplex PCR; in TCRdb, only in-frame clones are kept and a portion is missing. The sample lists tens of thousands of clones, around 83% occurring once. This clone turned up a few times. Antigen unknown. Germline V gene data show CDR1 as SGDLS and CDR2 as YYNGEE. The CDR3 contains 16 residues. Trimming removed 4 bases at V and 0 bases at J, with 15 bases between. This sample comprised peripheral blood, obtained on day 0 of AZD1222 vaccination. The chain joins TRBV9 to TRBJ2-3; a possible D gene is TRBD2 (7 bases). The clonotype was recovered from an adult in good health. CDR3 DNA sequence: TGTGCCAGCAGCCCCGAAGGGGGGGGTAGCACAGATACGCAGTATTTT. Translated, it gives CASSPEGGGSTDTQYF.